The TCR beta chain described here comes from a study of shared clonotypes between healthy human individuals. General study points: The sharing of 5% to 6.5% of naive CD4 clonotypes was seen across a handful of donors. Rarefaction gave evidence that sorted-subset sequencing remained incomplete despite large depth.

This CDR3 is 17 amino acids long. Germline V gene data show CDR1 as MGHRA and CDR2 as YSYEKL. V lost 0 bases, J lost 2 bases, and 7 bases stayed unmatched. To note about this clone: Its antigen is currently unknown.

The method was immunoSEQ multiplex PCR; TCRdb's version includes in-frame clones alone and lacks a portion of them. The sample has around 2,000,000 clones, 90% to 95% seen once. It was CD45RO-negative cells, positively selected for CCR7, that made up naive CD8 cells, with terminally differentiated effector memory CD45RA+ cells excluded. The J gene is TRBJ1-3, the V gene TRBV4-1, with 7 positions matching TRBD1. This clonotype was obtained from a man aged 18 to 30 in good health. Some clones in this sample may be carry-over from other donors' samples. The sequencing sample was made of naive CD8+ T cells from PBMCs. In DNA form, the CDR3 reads TGCGCCAGCAGCCAAGATAGTGAGGGGGCCGCTGGAAACACCATATATTTT. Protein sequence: CASSQDSEGAAGNTIYF.